Reported below is one T cell receptor (beta chain). These data come from a study of human CD8 memory T cell subsets. The authors made TCR beta libraries using UMI-labeled 5' RACE. TCRdb re-called the 5' RACE reads; one entry per CDR3 protein, DNA not given. The table for this sample gives 5,000 to 8,000 distinct CDR3 sequences. Germline V gene lookup returns CDR1 KGHSH and CDR2 LQKENI. The CDR3 runs 13 residues. CCR7+ PD-1+ TIGIT+ early memory CD8+ T cells with exhausted-like traits constituted the TPEX cells. The receptor comes from a human donor in good health. The V gene is TRBV18, the J gene TRBJ1-1; TCRdb selects TRBD1, and the lack of DNA leaves this call unchecked. Specimen: CD8+ T cells from PBMCs. The CDR3 here is CASSSGARTEAFF.